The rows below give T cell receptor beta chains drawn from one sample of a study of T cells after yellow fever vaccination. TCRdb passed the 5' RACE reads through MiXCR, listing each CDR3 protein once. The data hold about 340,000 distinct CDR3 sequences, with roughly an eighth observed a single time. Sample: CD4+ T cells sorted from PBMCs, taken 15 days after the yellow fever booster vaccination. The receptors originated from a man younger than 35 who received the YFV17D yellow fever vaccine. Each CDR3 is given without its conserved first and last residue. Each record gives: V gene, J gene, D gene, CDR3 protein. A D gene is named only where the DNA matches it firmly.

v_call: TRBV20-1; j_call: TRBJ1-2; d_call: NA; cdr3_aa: SARSTPNYGYT
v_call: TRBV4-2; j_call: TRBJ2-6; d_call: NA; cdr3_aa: ASSQQGPGANVLT
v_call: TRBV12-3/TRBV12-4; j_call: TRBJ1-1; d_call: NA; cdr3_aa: ASSNGRAPNTEAF
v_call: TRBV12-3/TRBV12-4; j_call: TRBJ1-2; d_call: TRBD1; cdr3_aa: ASSHHGGDRGQASYGYT
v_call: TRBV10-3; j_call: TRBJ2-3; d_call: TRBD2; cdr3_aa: AISQGLAGVGDTQY
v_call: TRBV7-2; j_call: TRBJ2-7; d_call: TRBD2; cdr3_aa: ASSPRLAGDPVQY
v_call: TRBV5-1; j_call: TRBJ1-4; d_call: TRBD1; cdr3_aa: ASSLGTGDEKLF
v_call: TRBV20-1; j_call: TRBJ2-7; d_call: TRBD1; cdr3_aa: SAGRTGEPYEQY
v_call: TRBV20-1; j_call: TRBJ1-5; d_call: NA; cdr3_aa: SASQPVQRSQH
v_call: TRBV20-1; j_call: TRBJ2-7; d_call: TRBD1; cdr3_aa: SAPPRQGMSEQY
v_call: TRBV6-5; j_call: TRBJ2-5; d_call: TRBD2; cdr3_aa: ASRRGVQETQY
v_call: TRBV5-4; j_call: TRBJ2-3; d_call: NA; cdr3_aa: ASTTDTQY
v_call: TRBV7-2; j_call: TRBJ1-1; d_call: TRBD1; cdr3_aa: ASSPWTGGNTEAF
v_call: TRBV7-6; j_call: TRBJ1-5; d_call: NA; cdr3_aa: ASSPGGSASNQPQH
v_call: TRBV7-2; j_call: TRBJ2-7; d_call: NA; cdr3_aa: ASRRAQVRAEQY
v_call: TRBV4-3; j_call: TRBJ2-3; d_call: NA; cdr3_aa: ASSQSSSGADTQY
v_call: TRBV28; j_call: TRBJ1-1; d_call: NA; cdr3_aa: ATTTGGQGDTEAF
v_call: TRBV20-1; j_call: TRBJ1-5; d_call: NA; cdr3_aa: SAAGSYSNQPQH
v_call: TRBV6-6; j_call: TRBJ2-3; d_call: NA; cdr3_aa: ASSYWLAPDTQY
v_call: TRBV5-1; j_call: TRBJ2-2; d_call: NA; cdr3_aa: ASSLADRFAGELF
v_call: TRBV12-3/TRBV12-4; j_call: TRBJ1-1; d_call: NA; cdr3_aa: ASSLAGATEAF
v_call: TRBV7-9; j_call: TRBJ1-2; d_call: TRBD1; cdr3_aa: ASSRTRQGGTYGYT
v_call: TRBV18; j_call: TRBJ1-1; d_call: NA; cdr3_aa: ASSPVPPTANTEAF
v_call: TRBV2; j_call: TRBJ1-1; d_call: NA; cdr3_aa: ASSVRTEAF
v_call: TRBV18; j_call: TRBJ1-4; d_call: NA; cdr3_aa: ASSPPALEGKLF
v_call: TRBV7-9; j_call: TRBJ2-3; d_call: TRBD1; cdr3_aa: ASSSNRDSLTDTQY
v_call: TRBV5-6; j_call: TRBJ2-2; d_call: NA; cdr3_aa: ASSFMGYNTGELF
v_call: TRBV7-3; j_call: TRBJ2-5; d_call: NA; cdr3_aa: ASSHAGETQY
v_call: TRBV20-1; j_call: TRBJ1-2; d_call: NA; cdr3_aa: SASLTGYGYT
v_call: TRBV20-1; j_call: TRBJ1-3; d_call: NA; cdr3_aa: SATQGAGNTIY
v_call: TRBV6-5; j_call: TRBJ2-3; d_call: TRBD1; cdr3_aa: ASSLTIVGTGGRTDTQY
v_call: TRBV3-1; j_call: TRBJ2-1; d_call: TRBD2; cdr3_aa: ASSILAGSCNEQF
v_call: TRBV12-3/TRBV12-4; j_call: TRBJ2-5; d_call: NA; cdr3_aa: ASRDRTGEETQY
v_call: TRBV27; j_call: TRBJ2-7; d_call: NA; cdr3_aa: ASSPRAGWNEQY
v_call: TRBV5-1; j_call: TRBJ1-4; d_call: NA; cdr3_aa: ASSLEGDRRRQDEKLF
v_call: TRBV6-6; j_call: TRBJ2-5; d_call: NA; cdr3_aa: ASSYSRGKGQETQY
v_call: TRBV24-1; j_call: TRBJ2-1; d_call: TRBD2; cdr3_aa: ATSVAGGARTYNEQF
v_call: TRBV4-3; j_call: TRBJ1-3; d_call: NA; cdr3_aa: ASSQDLGGVSGNTIY
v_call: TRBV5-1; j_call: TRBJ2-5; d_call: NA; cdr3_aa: ASSWDNMETQY
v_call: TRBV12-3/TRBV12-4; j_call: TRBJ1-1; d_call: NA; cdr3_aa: ASSPTGRTEAF
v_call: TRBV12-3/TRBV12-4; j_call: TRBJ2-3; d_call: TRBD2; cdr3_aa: ASSVRLAGVSDTQY
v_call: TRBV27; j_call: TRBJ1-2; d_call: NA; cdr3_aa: ASSQRGGNYGYT
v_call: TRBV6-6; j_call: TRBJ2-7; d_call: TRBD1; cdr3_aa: ASSPGGQRTYEQY
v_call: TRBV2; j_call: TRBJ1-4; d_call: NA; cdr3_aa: ASSELTGFNEKLF
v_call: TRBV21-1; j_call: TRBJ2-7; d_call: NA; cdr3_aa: ASSNPGDSLYEQY
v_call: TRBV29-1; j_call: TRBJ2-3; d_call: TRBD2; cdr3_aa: SVEKAGGLDTQY
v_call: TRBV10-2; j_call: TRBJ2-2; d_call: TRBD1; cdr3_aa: ASRNRGFGELF
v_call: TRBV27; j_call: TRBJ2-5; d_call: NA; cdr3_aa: ASKTMAVQETQY
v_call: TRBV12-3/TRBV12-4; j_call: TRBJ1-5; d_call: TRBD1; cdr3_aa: ASRQTGIGQPQH
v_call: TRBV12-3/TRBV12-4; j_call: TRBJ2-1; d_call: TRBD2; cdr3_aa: ASSRLFGGGTHEQF
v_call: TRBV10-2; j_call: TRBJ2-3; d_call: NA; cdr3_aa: ASGSSYRTDTQY
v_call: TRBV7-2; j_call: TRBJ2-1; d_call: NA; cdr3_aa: ASSLALGSSEQF
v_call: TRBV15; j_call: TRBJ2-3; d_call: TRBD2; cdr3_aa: ATSRGTSGGPFSSTDTQY